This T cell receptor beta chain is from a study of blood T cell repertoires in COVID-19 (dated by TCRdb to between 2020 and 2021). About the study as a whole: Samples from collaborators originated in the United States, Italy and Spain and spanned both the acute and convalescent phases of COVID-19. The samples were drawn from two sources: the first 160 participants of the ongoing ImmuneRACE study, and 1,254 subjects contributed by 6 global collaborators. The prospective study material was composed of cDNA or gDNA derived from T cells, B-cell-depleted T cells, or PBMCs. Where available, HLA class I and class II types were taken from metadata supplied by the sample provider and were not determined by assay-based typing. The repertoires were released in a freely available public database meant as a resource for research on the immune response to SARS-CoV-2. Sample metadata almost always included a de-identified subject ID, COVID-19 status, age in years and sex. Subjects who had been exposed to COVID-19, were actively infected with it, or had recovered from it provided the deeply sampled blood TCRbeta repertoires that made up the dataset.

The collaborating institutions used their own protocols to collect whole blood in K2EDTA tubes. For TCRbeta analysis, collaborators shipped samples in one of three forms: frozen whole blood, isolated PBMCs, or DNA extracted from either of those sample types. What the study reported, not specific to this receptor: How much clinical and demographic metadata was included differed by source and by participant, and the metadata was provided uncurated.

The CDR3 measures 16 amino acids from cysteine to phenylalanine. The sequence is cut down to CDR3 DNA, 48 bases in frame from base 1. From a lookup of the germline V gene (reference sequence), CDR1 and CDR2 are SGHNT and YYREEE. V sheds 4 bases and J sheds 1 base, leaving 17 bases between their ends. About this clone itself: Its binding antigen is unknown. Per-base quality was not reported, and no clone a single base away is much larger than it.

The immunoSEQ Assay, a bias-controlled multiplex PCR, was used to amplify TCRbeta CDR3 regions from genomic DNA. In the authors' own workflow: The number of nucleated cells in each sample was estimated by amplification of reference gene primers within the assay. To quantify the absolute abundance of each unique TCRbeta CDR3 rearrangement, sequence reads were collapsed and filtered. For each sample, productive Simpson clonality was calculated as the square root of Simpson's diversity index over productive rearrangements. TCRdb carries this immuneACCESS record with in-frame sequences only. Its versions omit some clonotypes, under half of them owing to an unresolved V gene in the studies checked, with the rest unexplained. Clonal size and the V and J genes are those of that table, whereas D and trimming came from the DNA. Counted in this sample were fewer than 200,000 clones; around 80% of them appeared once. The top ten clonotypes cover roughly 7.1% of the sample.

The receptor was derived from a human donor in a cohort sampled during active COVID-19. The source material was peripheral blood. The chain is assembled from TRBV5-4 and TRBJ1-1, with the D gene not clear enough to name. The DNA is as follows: TGTGCCAGCAGCCCAACATTACAGATAGGGAACACTGAAGCTTTCTTT. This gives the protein CASSPTLQIGNTEAFF.